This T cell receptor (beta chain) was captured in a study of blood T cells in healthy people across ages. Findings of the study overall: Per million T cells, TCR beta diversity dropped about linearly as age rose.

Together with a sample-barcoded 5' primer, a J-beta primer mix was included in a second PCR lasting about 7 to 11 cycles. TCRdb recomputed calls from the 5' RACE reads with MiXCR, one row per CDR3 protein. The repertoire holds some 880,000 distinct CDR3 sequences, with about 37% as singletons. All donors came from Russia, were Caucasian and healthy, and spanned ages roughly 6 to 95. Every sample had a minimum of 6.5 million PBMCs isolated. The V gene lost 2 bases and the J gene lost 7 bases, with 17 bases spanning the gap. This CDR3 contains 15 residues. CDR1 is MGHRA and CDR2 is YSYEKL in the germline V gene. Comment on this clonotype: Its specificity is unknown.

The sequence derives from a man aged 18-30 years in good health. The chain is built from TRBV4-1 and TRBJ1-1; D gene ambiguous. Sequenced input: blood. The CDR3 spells CASSQTLVGLGEAFF. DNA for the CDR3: TGCGCCAGCAGCCAAACCCTCGTGGGCTTAGGTGAAGCTTTCTTT.